The 25 T cell receptor beta chains listed next were all sequenced from one sample in a study of blood T cell repertoires in COVID-19. Produced via immunoSEQ multiplex PCR; TCRdb's table is partial and in-frame only. The sample consists of nearly 200,000 clones, more than 70% of them appearing once. Sequencing was carried out using PBMCs or T cells enriched from blood (not recorded which). These receptors all stem from a woman aged 18-29 years who had recovered from COVID-19.

The chain couples TRBV12-3 or TRBV12-4 to TRBJ1-1; D uncertain. The length of the CDR3 is 10 residues. V lost 6 bases and J lost 7, with 6 bases in between. This CDR3 reads CASSWSEAFF. DNA for the CDR3: TGTGCCAGCAGCTGGAGTGAAGCTTTCTTT.

The chain recombines TRBV3-1 (or the pseudogene TRBV3-2) with TRBJ2-1; tentatively, D is TRBD1 (5 bases). Trimming shortened V by 3 bases and J by 1 base, and 10 bases separated the two germline ends. This CDR3 spans 15 amino acids. The germline V gene encodes CDR1 LGHDT and CDR2 YNNKEL (reference sequence). The DNA for the CDR3 is TGTGCCAGCAGCCATGACAGCTCTTCCTACAATGAGCAGTTCTTC. It encodes CASSHDSSSYNEQFF.

The V and J genes are TRBV7-9 and TRBJ2-5, with D possibly TRBD1 on 6 matching bases. This CDR3 has 12 amino acids. Germline CDR1 reads SEHNR; CDR2 reads FQNEAQ (reference sequence). V lost 5 bases and J 5 bases, leaving 9 bases between the germline ends. This CDR3 is CASSAGEETQYF. In DNA, the CDR3 is TGTGCCAGCAGCGCAGGGGAGGAGACCCAGTACTTC.

In this sample, this clone turned up once. The chain has TRBV6-5 and TRBJ2-5, with a tentative D call TRBD1 (5 bases). Germline V lookup: CDR1 MNHEY, CDR2 SVGAGI. Trimming pared 7 bases from V and 2 bases from J, leaving 17 bases between. This CDR3 spans 15 amino acids. CDR3 loop: CASTRSLRGQETQYF. The CDR3 DNA follows: TGTGCCAGCACAAGGTCCTTAAGGGGTCAAGAGACCCAGTACTTC.

This clone was detected once. CDR3 in DNA: TGCAGCGTCTTAAGAAGAGCTAACTATGGCTACACCTTC. Translating it yields CSVLRRANYGYTF. The V gene is TRBV29-1, the J gene TRBJ1-2; D unresolved. Germline lookup yields CDR1 SQVTM and CDR2 ANQGSEA. Trimming removed 6 bases at V and 0 bases at J, with 11 bases between. The CDR3 loop spans 13 amino acids. Complete variable domain (other parts from reference TRBV29-1 and TRBJ1-2): SAVISQKPSRDICQRGTSLTIQCQVDSQVTMMFWYRQQPGQSLTLIATANQGSEATYESGFVIDKFPISRPNLTFSTLTVSNMSPEDSSIYLCSVLRRANYGYTFGSGTRLTVV.

The chain has TRBV6-5 and TRBJ2-7; the match to TRBD2 covers 11 bases. With V trimmed by 5 bases and J by 7 bases, 7 bases remained unmatched. CDR1 is MNHEY, CDR2 SVGAGI, per germline. There are 14 residues in the CDR3. The DNA for the CDR3 is TGTGCCAGCAGTCTTAGCGGGGGGGCGGTTGAGCAGTACTTC. It encodes CASSLSGGAVEQYF.

The chain carries TRBV7-2 and TRBJ2-7; TRBD1 agrees at 8 bases. CDR1 is SGHTA and CDR2 is FQGNSA in the germline V gene. The CDR3 totals 15 residues. V trimming: 2 bases; J trimming: 2 bases; junction bases outside the gene matches: 5. The DNA of the CDR3 is TGTGCCAGCAGCTTAACGACGGACAGGGCCTACGAGCAGTACTTC. Its translation is CASSLTTDRAYEQYF.

The chain recombines TRBV5-1 with TRBJ1-4; D is unresolved. V lost 4 bases and J 4 bases, leaving 17 bases between the germline ends. Germline-derived CDR1 and CDR2 are SGHRS and YFSETQ. CDR3 length: 16 residues. The CDR3 loop reads CASSPATGSGNEKLFF. The CDR3 DNA reads TGCGCCAGCAGCCCAGCGACTGGGTCGGGTAATGAAAAACTGTTTTTT.

CDR3 protein: CASSLVGGTEQYF. Written as DNA, the CDR3 is TGTGCCAGCAGCTTGGTCGGAGGGACTGAGCAGTACTTC. This chain links TRBV5-5 with TRBJ2-7, with D perhaps TRBD2 (6 bases). CDR3 length: 13 amino acids. Germline assignment: CDR1 SGHKS and CDR2 YYEKEE (reference sequence). V lost 0 bases, J lost 7 bases, and 11 bases lay in between.

This clone was counted only a few times. The rearrangement links TRBV29-1 to TRBJ1-1, with D unresolved. Trimming pared 6 bases from V and 1 base from J, leaving 15 bases between. Looked up from germline, CDR1 is SQVTM and CDR2 is ANQGSEA. The CDR3 is 14 amino acids. The CDR3 DNA sequence: TGCAGCGTCGCGCTTAGTGTTTGGAACACTGAAGCTTTCTTT. It yields the protein CSVALSVWNTEAFF.

The chain carries TRBV30 and TRBJ1-6, with D hard to call. This CDR3 comprises 13 residues. V was pared by 7 bases and J by 7 bases, with 14 bases between. Per the germline V gene, CDR1 is GTSNPN and CDR2 is SVGIG (reference sequence). The DNA for the CDR3 is TGTGCCTCCTCCCGCGGGATGAATTCACCCCTCCACTTT. As protein: CASSRGMNSPLHF.

The chain carries TRBV25-1 and TRBJ2-2; TRBD1 matches 7 bases. The CDR3 runs 16 residues. Germline V gene sequence: CDR1 MGHDK, CDR2 SYGVNS. The V segment lost 3 bases and the J segment 6 bases; nucleotides outside the gene matches: 10. CDR3 loop: CASSDPTKTGSGELFF. Written as DNA, the CDR3 is TGTGCCAGCAGTGACCCAACCAAGACAGGGTCCGGGGAGCTGTTTTTT.

The chain uses TRBV11-2 and TRBJ2-7, with 12 positions matching TRBD1. This CDR3 region has 16 residues. With 0 bases clipped from V and 4 bases from J, the junction kept 4 bases outside the gene matches. Per the germline V gene, CDR1 is SGHAT and CDR2 is FQNNGV. The CDR3: CASSLDGTGGEYEQYF. Written as DNA, the CDR3 is TGTGCCAGCAGCTTAGATGGGACAGGGGGCGAGTACGAGCAGTACTTC.

The V call is TRBV7-9, the J call TRBJ1-6; 8 bases are shared with TRBD1. Germline-derived CDR1 and CDR2 are SEHNR and FQNEAQ (reference sequence). With V trimmed by 4 bases and J by 7 bases, 3 bases remained unmatched. This CDR3 contains 14 residues. The CDR3 reads CASSSDRENSPLHF. The CDR3, as DNA: TGTGCCAGCAGCTCGGACAGGGAAAATTCACCCCTCCACTTT.

For the CDR3, the DNA is TGTGCCAGCAGCCCCGGGACAGGGGGTCGGCAGCCCCAGCATTTT. It translates to CASSPGTGGRQPQHF. This chain joins TRBV6-5 and TRBJ1-5; 11 bases line up with TRBD1. The junction had 8 bases not matched to a gene; V was cut back by 6 bases and J by 7 bases. Germline V gene sequence: CDR1 MNHEY, CDR2 SVGAGI. The CDR3 is made up of 15 amino acids.

The gene calls are TRBV9 and TRBJ2-2, with D perhaps matching TRBD2 (5 bases). The V end lost 2 bases, the J end lost 3 bases, and 11 bases lay between the germline ends. CDR3 length: 15 residues. Germline loops: CDR1 SGDLS, CDR2 YYNGEE. DNA of the CDR3: TGTGCCAGCAGCGTTTCGGGTAGCGACACCGGGGAGCTGTTTTTT. The encoded protein is CASSVSGSDTGELFF.

This clone was seen a single time. The rearrangement uses TRBV15 and TRBJ2-2; 7 bases are a match to TRBD1. Losses at the gene ends were 1 base for V and 0 bases for J; bases not matched to a gene: 5. Germline V gene lookup returns CDR1 LNHNV and CDR2 YYDKDF (reference sequence). This CDR3 is built from 17 residues. The DNA for the CDR3 is TGTGCCACCAGCAGAGGGTTAGGACAGGCGAACACCGGGGAGCTGTTTTTT. Translated, it gives CATSRGLGQANTGELFF.

This clone has at least ten counts. This sequence joins TRBV5-6 and TRBJ2-4, with D perhaps TRBD1 (5 bases). CDR3 length: 13 amino acids. The V and J ends lost 4 bases and 9 bases respectively, with 14 bases between them. The germline gives CDR1 SGHDT, CDR2 YYEEEE. The CDR3 region is CASSTQARAIQYF. The CDR3 nucleotides read TGTGCCAGCAGCACTCAAGCCAGGGCCATTCAGTACTTC.

This clone was picked up a small number of times. The chain is built from TRBV7-2 and TRBJ1-5; D is unclear. This CDR3 comprises 15 residues. V was cut by 4 bases and J by 2 bases, with 12 bases left in between. In germline, CDR1 is SGHTA, CDR2 FQGNSA. The CDR3 region is CASSSDYGGNQPQHF. In nucleotides, the CDR3 is TGTGCCAGCAGCTCCGACTACGGGGGCAATCAGCCCCAGCATTTT.

CDR3 nucleotides: TGTGCCAGCAGCTTAGATCTCCTAGCGGGTCAAGAGACCCAGTACTTC. This encodes CASSLDLLAGQETQYF. V and J are TRBV11-2 and TRBJ2-5, with TRBD2 matching over 8 bases. Per germline, CDR1 SGHAT and CDR2 FQNNGV. J was trimmed by 2 bases and V by 0 bases; bases with no gene match: 5. This CDR3 comprises 16 residues. The full variable domain, in which reference TRBV11-2 and TRBJ2-5 provide the parts outside the CDR3, is EAGVAQSPRYKIIEKRQSVAFWCNPISGHATLYWYQQILGQGPKLLIQFQNNGVVDDSQLPKDRFSAERLKGVDSTLKIQPAKLEDSAVYLCASSLDLLAGQETQYFGPGTRLLVL.

The chain employs TRBV28 and TRBJ1-1; D is undetermined. Germline assignment: CDR1 MDHEN and CDR2 SYDVKM. V was trimmed by 7 bases and J by 4 bases, leaving 10 bases between them. CDR3 length: 12 residues. In DNA, the CDR3 is TGTGCCAGCATCCAGCCGGGCACTGAAGCTTTCTTT. It is translated as CASIQPGTEAFF. Full variable domain (missing parts from reference TRBV28 and TRBJ1-1): DVKVTQSSRYLVKRTGEKVFLECVQDMDHENMFWYRQDPGLGLRLIYFSYDVKMKEKGDIPEGYSVSREKKERFSLILESASTNQTSMYLCASIQPGTEAFFGQGTRLTVV.

The chain is built from TRBV6-5 and TRBJ1-5; D gene uncertain. The CDR3 extends over 13 amino acids. The V and J ends lost 4 bases and 9 bases respectively, with 13 bases between them. The germline gives CDR1 MNHEY, CDR2 SVGAGI. The CDR3: CASSLARSGPQHF. Here the CDR3 DNA reads TGTGCCAGCAGTTTGGCCCGTTCAGGGCCCCAGCATTTT.

The chain links TRBV3-1 (or the pseudogene TRBV3-2) to TRBJ1-3; possible D gene TRBD1, 6 bases. Between the trimmed V and J ends, which lost 4 bases and 1 base, there was a span of 17 bases. This CDR3 has 17 residues. Germline CDR1 LGHDT, CDR2 YNNKEL (reference sequence). The CDR3 DNA is TGTGCCAGCAGCCGAACAAGTTACAGGGTGTCTGGAAACACCATATATTTT. Translating gives CASSRTSYRVSGNTIYF.

V gene TRBV6-5 combines with J gene TRBJ1-6, with D possibly TRBD1 on 5 matching bases. Germline CDR1 and CDR2: MNHEY and SVGAGI. Trimming cost V 8 bases and J 9 bases, with 14 bases left between them. CDR3 length: 13 residues. The CDR3 region is CASPTCRVSPLHF. CDR3 nucleotide sequence: TGTGCCAGCCCCACTTGCAGGGTTTCACCCCTCCACTTT.

The gene calls are TRBV11-2 and TRBJ2-5; unclear D gene. The CDR3 runs 15 residues. V was shortened by 4 bases and J by 4 bases, with 16 bases between the two germline ends. CDR1 and CDR2 (germline): SGHAT, FQNNGV. The CDR3 here is CASSSRTRDLETQYF. The CDR3 DNA reads TGTGCCAGCAGCTCACGTACAAGAGACTTAGAGACCCAGTACTTC.